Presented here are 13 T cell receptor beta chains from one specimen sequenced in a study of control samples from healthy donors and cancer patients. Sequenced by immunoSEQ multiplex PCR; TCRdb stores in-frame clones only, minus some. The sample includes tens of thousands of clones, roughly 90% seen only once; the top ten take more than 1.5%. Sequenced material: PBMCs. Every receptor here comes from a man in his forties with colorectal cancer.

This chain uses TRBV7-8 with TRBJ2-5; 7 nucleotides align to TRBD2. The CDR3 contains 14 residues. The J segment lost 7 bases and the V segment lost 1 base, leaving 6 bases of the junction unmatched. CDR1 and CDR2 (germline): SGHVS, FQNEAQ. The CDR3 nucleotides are TGTGCCAGCAGCTTAGAAGTTTGGGAGGGGACCCAGTACTTC. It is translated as CASSLEVWEGTQYF.

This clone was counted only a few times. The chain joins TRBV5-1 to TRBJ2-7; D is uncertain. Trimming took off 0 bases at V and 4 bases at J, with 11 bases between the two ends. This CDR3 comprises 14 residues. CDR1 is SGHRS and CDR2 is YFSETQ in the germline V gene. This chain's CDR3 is CASSLADPRYEQYF. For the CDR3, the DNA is TGCGCCAGCAGCTTGGCGGACCCACGGTACGAGCAGTACTTC.

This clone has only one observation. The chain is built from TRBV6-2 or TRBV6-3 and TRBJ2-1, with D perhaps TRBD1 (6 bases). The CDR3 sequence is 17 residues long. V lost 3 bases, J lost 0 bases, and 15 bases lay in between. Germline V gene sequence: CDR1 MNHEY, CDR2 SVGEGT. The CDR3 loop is CASSYQRDTSSYNEQFF. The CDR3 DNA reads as TGTGCCAGCAGTTATCAAAGGGACACGAGCTCCTACAATGAGCAGTTCTTC.

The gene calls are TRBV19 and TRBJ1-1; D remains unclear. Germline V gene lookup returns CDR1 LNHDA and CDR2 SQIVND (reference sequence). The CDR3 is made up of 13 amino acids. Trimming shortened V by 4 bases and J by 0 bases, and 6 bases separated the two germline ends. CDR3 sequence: CASSTKMNTEAFF. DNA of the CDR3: TGTGCCAGTAGTACCAAAATGAACACTGAAGCTTTCTTT.

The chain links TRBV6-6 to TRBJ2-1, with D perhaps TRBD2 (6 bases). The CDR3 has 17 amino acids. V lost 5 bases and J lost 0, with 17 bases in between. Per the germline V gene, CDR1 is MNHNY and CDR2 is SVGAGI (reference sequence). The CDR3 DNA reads TGTGCCAGCAGTCATCTCGGGGGAAGGAGCTCCTACAATGAGCAGTTCTTC. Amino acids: CASSHLGGRSSYNEQFF.

The chain's CDR3 is CASSKGPAYGYTF. The CDR3 nucleotides read TGTGCCAGTAGTAAGGGACCCGCTTATGGCTACACCTTC. The rearrangement joins TRBV19 to TRBJ1-2, with D perhaps TRBD1 (5 bases). The CDR3 has 13 residues. Per the germline V gene, CDR1 is LNHDA and CDR2 is SQIVND (reference sequence). The V gene lost 4 bases and the J gene lost 5 bases, with 11 bases spanning the gap.

The CDR3 coding sequence is TGCGCCAGCAGTCCGACTAGCGGGAGGCTCCGGAGAGAGCAGTACTTC. Translating gives CASSPTSGRLRREQYF. The V and J genes are TRBV10-2 and TRBJ2-7; 13 bases map to TRBD2. This CDR3 is built from 16 residues. V lost 5 bases, J lost 7 bases, and 11 bases stayed unmatched. CDR1 WSHSY and CDR2 SAAADI come from the germline V gene.

Here the CDR3 DNA reads TGTGCCAGCAGCCTACCATGGGTAAACAGGGTTCACGAGCAGTACTTC. This encodes CASSLPWVNRVHEQYF. The rearrangement uses TRBV6-2 or TRBV6-3 and TRBJ2-7, with D perhaps TRBD1 (6 bases). This CDR3 is 16 amino acids long. V was trimmed by 6 bases and J by 5 bases, leaving 23 bases between them. CDR1 is MNHEY, CDR2 SVGEGT, per germline.

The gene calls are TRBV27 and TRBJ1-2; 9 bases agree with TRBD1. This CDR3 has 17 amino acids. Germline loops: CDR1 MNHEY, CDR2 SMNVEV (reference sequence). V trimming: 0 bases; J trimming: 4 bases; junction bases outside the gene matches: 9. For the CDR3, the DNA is TGTGCCAGCAGTTTATCGGGGGACAGGGTGAGGTTCTATGGCTACACCTTC. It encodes CASSLSGDRVRFYGYTF.

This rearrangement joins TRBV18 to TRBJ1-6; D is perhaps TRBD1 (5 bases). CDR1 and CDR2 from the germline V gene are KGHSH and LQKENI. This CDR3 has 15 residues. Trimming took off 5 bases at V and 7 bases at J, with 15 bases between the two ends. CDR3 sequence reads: CASSLGPSGNSPLHF. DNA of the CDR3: TGTGCCAGCTCATTGGGCCCGTCAGGGAATTCACCCCTCCACTTT.

CDR3: CASSPPGGENIQYF. The CDR3 nucleotides read TGTGCCAGCAGCCCCCCAGGGGGCGAGAACATTCAGTACTTC. This sequence joins TRBV28 and TRBJ2-4, with TRBD1 matching over 8 bases. The germline V gene has CDR1 MDHEN and CDR2 SYDVKM. The CDR3 runs to 14 residues. V shed 6 bases and J 7 bases; nucleotides not matched to a gene: 8.

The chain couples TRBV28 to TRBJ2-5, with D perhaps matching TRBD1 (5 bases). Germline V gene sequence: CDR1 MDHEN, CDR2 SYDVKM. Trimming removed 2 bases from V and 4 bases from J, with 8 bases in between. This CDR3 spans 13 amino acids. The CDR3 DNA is TGTGCCAGCAGTTTAGGGGCTCTAGAGACCCAGTACTTC. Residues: CASSLGALETQYF.

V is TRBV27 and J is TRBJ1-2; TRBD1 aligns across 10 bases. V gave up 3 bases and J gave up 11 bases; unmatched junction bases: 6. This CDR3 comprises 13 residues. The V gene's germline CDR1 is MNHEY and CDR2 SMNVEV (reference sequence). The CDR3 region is CASSFVRDRGYTF. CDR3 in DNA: TGTGCCAGCAGTTTCGTCCGGGACAGGGGATACACCTTC.